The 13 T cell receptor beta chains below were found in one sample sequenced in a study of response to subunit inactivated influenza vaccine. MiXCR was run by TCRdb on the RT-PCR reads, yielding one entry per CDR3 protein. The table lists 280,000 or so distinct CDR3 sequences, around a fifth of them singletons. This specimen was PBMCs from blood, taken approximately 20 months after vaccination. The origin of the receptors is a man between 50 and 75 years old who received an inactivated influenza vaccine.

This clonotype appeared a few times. The CDR3 DNA is TGTGCCAGCAGTTTTTCCGAAGGGGGCACTGAAGCTTTCTTT. Translated: CASSFSEGGTEAFF. The chain is built from TRBV12-3 or TRBV12-4 and TRBJ1-1; possible D gene TRBD1, 6 bases. The V and J ends lost 3 bases and 4 bases respectively, with 12 bases between them. This CDR3 comprises 14 residues.

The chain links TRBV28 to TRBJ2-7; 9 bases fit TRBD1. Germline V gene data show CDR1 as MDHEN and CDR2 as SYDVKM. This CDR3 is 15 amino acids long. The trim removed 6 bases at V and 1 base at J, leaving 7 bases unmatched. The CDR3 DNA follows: TGTGCCAGCAGCTTTTCCGGGACAGGGTCCTACGAGCAGTACTTC. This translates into CASSFSGTGSYEQYF.

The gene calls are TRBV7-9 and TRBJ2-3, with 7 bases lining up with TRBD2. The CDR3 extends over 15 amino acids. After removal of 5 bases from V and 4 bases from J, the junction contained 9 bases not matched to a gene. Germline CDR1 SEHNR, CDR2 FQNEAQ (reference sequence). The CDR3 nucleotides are TGTGCCAGCAGCCCCGGGCGGGAGACACCAGATACGCAGTATTTT. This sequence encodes CASSPGRETPDTQYF.

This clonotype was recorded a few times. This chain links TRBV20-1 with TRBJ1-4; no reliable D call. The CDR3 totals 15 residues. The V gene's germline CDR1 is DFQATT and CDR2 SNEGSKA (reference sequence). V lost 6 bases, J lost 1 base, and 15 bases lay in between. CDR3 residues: CSARRTPGTNEKLFF. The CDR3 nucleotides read TGCAGTGCCAGAAGGACTCCGGGAACTAATGAAAAACTGTTTTTT.

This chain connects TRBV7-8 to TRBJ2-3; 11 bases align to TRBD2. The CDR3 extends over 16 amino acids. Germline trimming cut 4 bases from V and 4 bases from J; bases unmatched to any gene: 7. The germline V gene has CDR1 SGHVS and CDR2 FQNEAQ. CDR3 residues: CASSSLAGGHADTQYF. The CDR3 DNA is TGTGCCAGCAGCTCCTTAGCGGGGGGGCACGCAGATACGCAGTATTTT.

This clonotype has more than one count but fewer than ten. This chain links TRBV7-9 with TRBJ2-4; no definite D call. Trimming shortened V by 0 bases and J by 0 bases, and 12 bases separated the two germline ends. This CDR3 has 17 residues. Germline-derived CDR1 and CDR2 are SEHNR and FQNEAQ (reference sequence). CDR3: CASSLAQFGLAKNIQYF. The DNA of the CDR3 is TGTGCCAGCAGCTTAGCGCAGTTTGGGCTAGCCAAAAACATTCAGTACTTC.

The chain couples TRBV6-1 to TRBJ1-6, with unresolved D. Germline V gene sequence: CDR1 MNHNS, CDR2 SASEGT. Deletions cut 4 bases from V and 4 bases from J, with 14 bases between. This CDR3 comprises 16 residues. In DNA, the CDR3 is TGTGCCAGCAGTGCGATCGAGTCTCATTATAATTCACCCCTCCACTTT. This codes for CASSAIESHYNSPLHF.

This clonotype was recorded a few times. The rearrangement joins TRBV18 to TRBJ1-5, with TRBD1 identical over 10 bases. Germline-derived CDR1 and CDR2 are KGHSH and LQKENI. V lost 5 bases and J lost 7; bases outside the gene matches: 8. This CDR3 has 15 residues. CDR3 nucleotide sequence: TGTGCCAGCTCAGCCCGACAGGGGGCCGGGCAGCCCCAGCATTTT. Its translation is CASSARQGAGQPQHF. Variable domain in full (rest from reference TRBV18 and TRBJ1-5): NAGVMQNPRHLVRRRGQEARLRCSPMKGHSHVYWYRQLPEEGLKFMVYLQKENIIDESGMPKERFSAEFPKEGPSILRIQQVVRGDSAAYFCASSARQGAGQPQHFGDGTRLSIL.

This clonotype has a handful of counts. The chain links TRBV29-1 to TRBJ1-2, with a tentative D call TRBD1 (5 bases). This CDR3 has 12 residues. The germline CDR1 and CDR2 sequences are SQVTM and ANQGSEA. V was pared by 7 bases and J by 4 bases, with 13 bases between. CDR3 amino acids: CSDSQGGYGYTF. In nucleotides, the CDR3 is TGCAGCGACTCCCAGGGCGGCTATGGCTACACCTTC.

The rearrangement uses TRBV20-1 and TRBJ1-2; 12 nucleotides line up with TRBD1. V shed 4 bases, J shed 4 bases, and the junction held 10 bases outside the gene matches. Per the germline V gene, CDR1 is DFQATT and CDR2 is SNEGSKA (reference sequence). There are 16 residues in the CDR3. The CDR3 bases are TGCAGTGCTAAGAACCCCGGGACAGGGGGCATCTATGGCTACACCTTC. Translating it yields CSAKNPGTGGIYGYTF.

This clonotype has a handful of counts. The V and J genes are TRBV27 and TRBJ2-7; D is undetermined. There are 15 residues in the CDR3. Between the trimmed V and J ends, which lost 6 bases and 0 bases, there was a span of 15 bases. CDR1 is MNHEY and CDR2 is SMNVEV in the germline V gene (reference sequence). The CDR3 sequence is CASSQSQLGSYEQYF. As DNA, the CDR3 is TGTGCCAGCAGCCAATCACAGTTAGGCTCCTACGAGCAGTACTTC.

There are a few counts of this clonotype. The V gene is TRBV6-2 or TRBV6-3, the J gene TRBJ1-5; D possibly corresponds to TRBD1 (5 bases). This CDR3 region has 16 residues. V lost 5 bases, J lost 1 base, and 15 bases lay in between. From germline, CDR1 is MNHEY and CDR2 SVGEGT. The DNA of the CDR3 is TGTGCCAGCAGTAGTCCCTCAGGGAGAAGCAATCAGCCCCAGCATTTT. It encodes CASSSPSGRSNQPQHF.

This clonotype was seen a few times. The CDR3 spells CASSLAVSYEQYF. The DNA for the CDR3 is TGCGCCAGCAGCTTGGCAGTTTCCTACGAGCAGTACTTC. This rearrangement joins TRBV5-1 to TRBJ2-7; D is ambiguous. The germline V gene encodes CDR1 SGHRS and CDR2 YFSETQ. The CDR3 spans 13 residues. V lost 0 bases, J lost 1 base, and 5 bases lay in between.